Listed below are T cell receptor beta chains from one sample, sequenced in a study of Graves' ophthalmopathy and Graves' hyperthyroidism. TCRdb reprocessed the multiplex PCR reads via MiXCR and lists one record per CDR3 protein. The table shows about 700,000 distinct CDR3 sequences, with roughly 40% occurring only once. The sequenced material came from peripheral blood. All receptors come from an adult man with Graves' ophthalmopathy. Each CDR3 is given with its conserved first and last residue. A D gene is named only where the DNA matches it firmly. Some rows mark clone size as missing; the rest say once, few, many or name a class of expanded clone.

>TRBV7-9|many|TRBD1|TRBJ1-6
TGTGCCAGCAGCTTAAACCCGGGACAGGGCTCACCCCTCCACTTT
CASSLNPGQGSPLHF
>TRBV10-3|.|TRBD1|TRBJ2-2
TGTGCCATGAGACAGGGGGGCTCCACCGGGGAGCTGTTTTTT
CAMRQGGSTGELFF
>TRBV5-6|.|.|TRBJ1-2
TGTGCCAGCAGGCGGTTGGTAGGCAAGAACTATGGCTACACCTTC
CASRRLVGKNYGYTF
>TRBV7-9|.|.|TRBJ1-1
TGTGCCAGCAGCAGAAAAAGGGGTTATGACACTGAAGCTTTCTTT
CASSRKRGYDTEAFF
>TRBV9|.|.|TRBJ1-2
TGTGCCAGCAGCCGCTCCCGGGGGGGAGGCCACTATGGCTACACCTTC
CASSRSRGGGHYGYTF
>TRBV19|.|.|TRBJ1-2
TGTGCCAGTAGGGGAGGGGATAAGCCGGCTGGGATTGGCTACACCTTC
CASRGGDKPAGIGYTF
>TRBV10-3|.|.|TRBJ2-5
TGTGCCATCAGTCAATCGAAAGAGACCCAGTACTTC
CAISQSKETQYF
>TRBV29-1|.|TRBD2|TRBJ2-3
TGCAGCGTTGAAGATCTTCGGTTACTAGCGGGCGTCACAGATACGCAGTATTTT
CSVEDLRLLAGVTDTQYF
>TRBV20-1|few|.|TRBJ1-5
TGCAGTGCTAGCTCGGGGCATAGCAATCAGCCCCAGCATTTT
CSASSGHSNQPQHF
>TRBV24-1|many|.|TRBJ1-2
TGTGCCACCAGTGATTCGCGGGACGGCGGCTATGGCTACACCTTC
CATSDSRDGGYGYTF
>TRBV9|many|.|TRBJ1-2
TGTGCCAGCAGCATGGGGGGCGACTATGGCTACACCTTC
CASSMGGDYGYTF
>TRBV2|.|.|TRBJ2-7
TGTGCCAGCAGTGCTAGGCAGGACCCCTACGAGCAGTACTTC
CASSARQDPYEQYF
>TRBV9|many|TRBD1|TRBJ1-2
TGTGCCAGCAGGGGACAGGGAGGGTATGGCTACACCTTC
CASRGQGGYGYTF
>TRBV7-6|.|.|TRBJ1-5
TGTGCCAGCAGCCTAAGGCCAGGGGATAGCAATCAGCCCCAGCATTTT
CASSLRPGDSNQPQHF
>TRBV15|few|.|TRBJ1-4
TGTGCCACCAGCAGGGCGGGATACCATGAAAAACTGTTTTTT
CATSRAGYHEKLFF
>TRBV7-9|.|TRBD1|TRBJ2-7
TGTGCCTGGAGGGACGGACAGGGGGCAGTTTACGAGCAGTACTTC
CAWRDGQGAVYEQYF
>TRBV25-1|.|TRBD1|TRBJ1-6
TGTGCCAGCAAGGGGGACAGGGACGACTCACCCCTCCACTTT
CASKGDRDDSPLHF
>TRBV5-1|.|TRBD1|TRBJ2-7
TGCGCCAGCAGCTTGGCCGGGACAGGGGGCCACGAGCAGTACTTC
CASSLAGTGGHEQYF
>TRBV11-3|.|TRBD2|TRBJ2-5
TGTGCCAGCAGCCTGACTAGCGGGGGGGCCGAGGAGACCCAGTACTTC
CASSLTSGGAEETQYF
>TRBV25-1|.|.|TRBJ2-5
TGTGCCAGCAGTGAGATAGGACGGCTAGGGGAGACCCAGTACTTC
CASSEIGRLGETQYF
>TRBV10-1|many|.|TRBJ2-7
TGCGCCAGCAGTGAGTCGGTAGGGGGCGAGCAGTACTTC
CASSESVGGEQYF
>TRBV7-2|.|TRBD2|TRBJ2-2
TGTGCCAGCAGCTCGTCCAGGTTCCCTAGCGGGAACACCGGGGAGCTGTTTTTT
CASSSSRFPSGNTGELFF
>TRBV5-1|.|TRBD2|TRBJ2-7
TGCGCCAGCAGCTTTAAGCGGGAGCGTGGCACCGGGGAGCTGTACTTC
CASSFKRERGTGELYF
>TRBV5-5|few|.|TRBJ1-4
TGTGCCAGCAGCAAAGCCGGGACCGGTGCAACTAATGAAAAACTGTTTTTT
CASSKAGTGATNEKLFF
>TRBV19|few|TRBD1|TRBJ1-4
TGTGCCAGTAGTCCCCTGCCCGGGACAGGGGAAGAAAAACTGTTTTTT
CASSPLPGTGEEKLFF
>TRBV25-1|.|TRBD2|TRBJ2-7
TGTGCCAGCAGTTATCCCGGGACTAGCGTCGGCGAGCAGTACTTC
CASSYPGTSVGEQYF
>TRBV19|once|.|TRBJ1-1
TGTGCCAGTAGTAGCAGCCACCTGGTCACTGAAGCTTTCTTT
CASSSSHLVTEAFF
>TRBV29-1|.|.|TRBJ1-2
TGCAGCGTTGAGAGGACTAGCGGGGGGCCAAGCTACACCTTC
CSVERTSGGPSYTF
>TRBV19|.|.|TRBJ2-2
TGTGCCAGTAGTCCCGACCGGGCCATTGGGTTCACCGGGGAGCTGTTTTTT
CASSPDRAIGFTGELFF
>TRBV2|many|.|TRBJ1-2
TGTGCCAGCGGTACGAGGATCGGCTACACCTTC
CASGTRIGYTF
>TRBV7-9|.|TRBD2|TRBJ2-2
TGTGCCAGCAGTTACTTAGCGGGAGGAACCGGGGAGCTGTTTTTT
CASSYLAGGTGELFF
>TRBV12-3/TRBV12-4|few|.|TRBJ2-7
TGTGCCAGCAGCAAAGTACCAGGCTACGAGCAGTACTTC
CASSKVPGYEQYF
>TRBV11-2|.|.|TRBJ2-7
TGTGCCAGCAGCTTAGAGACACTCTACGAGCAGTACTTC
CASSLETLYEQYF
>TRBV25-1|once|.|TRBJ1-3
TGTGCCAGCACCCGTGGTGGGGGGCGCATTGGAAACACCATATATTTT
CASTRGGGRIGNTIYF
>TRBV20-1|.|.|TRBJ1-1
TGCAGTGCTAGGCCCGGGGCGCAAAACACTGAAGCTTTCTTT
CSARPGAQNTEAFF
>TRBV20-1|.|.|TRBJ2-7
TGCAGTGCTAGAAAGGGACTGGCATCCTACGAGCAGTACTTC
CSARKGLASYEQYF
>TRBV11-1|.|TRBD1|TRBJ1-1
TGTGCGAGCAGCATACAGGGGAGGGTGACTGAAGCTTTCTTT
CASSIQGRVTEAFF
>TRBV20-1|many|.|TRBJ1-1
TGCAGTGCTAGTCGCCGGGACCAGAACACTGAAGCTTTCTTT
CSASRRDQNTEAFF
>TRBV6-1|many|.|TRBJ1-2
TGTGCCAGCAGTGAACGCTGGGCGTGGGGCTACACCTTC
CASSERWAWGYTF
>TRBV19|.|.|TRBJ1-4
TGTGCCAGTAGTACCCGGGGCCAGGCAACAGAAAAACTGTTTTTT
CASSTRGQATEKLFF
>TRBV15|.|.|TRBJ1-2
TGTGCCACCAGCAGAGTCCAGACTAGCGGGGAACATGGCTACACCTTC
CATSRVQTSGEHGYTF
>TRBV7-9|few|TRBD1|TRBJ1-1
TGCGCCAGCAGCCTCACGACAGGGTACACTGAAGCTTTCTTT
CASSLTTGYTEAFF
>TRBV6-1|.|.|TRBJ1-1
TGTGCCAGCCTTTACAGGTTTAACACTGAAGCTTTCTTT
CASLYRFNTEAFF
>TRBV20-1|.|TRBD1|TRBJ1-1
TGCAGTGCTAGAGAGGGACAGGGGTATACTGAAGCTTTCTTT
CSAREGQGYTEAFF
>TRBV2|.|.|TRBJ2-2
TGTGCCAGCAGCCAAGAGAAGAGAATTTGGAACACCGGGGAGCTGTTTTTT
CASSQEKRIWNTGELFF
>TRBV25-1|.|TRBD1|TRBJ2-1
TGTGCCAGCAGCTTAGGGACAGAATACAATGAGCAGTTCTTC
CASSLGTEYNEQFF
>TRBV25-1|.|.|TRBJ1-2
TGTGCCAGCAGTGAAACATCCAGGCACGCTGGCTACACCTTC
CASSETSRHAGYTF
>TRBV29-1|many|TRBD2|TRBJ2-7
TGCAGCGTTGAAGATGGCCCTAGCGGGAGCTCCTACGAGCAGTACTTC
CSVEDGPSGSSYEQYF
>TRBV10-3|.|TRBD1|TRBJ1-3
TGTGCCAGCAGAGTACAGGGGGCGGATTCCCGAAACACCATATATTTT
CASRVQGADSRNTIYF
>TRBV24-1|few|TRBD1|TRBJ1-5
TGTGCCAGCAGCCCGCAGGGACAGGGAAGGCAGCCCCAGCATTTT
CASSPQGQGRQPQHF
>TRBV19|many|.|TRBJ1-3
TGTGCCAGTAGTCTATTGGATACCTCTGGAAACACCATATATTTT
CASSLLDTSGNTIYF
>TRBV11-2|few|.|TRBJ2-2
TGTGCCAGCCTCGCCACGAACACCGGGGAGCTGTTTTTT
CASLATNTGELFF